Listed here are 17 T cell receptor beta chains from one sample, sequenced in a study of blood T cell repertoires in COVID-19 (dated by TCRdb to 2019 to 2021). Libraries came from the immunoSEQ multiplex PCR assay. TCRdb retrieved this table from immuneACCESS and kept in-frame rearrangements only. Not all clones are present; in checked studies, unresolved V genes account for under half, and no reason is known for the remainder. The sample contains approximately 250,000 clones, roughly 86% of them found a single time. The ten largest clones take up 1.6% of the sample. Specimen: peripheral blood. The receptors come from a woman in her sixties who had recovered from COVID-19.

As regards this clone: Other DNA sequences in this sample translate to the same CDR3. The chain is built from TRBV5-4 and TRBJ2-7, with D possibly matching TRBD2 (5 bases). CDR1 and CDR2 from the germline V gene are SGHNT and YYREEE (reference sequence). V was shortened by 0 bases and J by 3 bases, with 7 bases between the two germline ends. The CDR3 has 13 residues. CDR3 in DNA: TGTGCCAGCAGCTTGGTAGGGAGCTACGAGCAGTACTTC. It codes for CASSLVGSYEQYF.

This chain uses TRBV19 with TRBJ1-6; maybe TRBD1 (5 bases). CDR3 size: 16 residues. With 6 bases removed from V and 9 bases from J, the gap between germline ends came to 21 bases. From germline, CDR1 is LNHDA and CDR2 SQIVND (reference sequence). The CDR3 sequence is CASRPNRDFGGSPLHF. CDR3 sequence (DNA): TGTGCCAGTAGGCCGAACCGGGACTTCGGAGGTTCACCCCTCCACTTT.

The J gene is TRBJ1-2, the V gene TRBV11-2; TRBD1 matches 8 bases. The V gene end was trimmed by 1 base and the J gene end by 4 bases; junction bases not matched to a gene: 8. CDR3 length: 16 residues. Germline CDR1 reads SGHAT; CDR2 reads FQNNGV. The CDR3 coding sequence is TGTGCCAGCAGCTTAGGCCCAGGGGGCGAGGGCTATGGCTACACCTTC. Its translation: CASSLGPGGEGYGYTF. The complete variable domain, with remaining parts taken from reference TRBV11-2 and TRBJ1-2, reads EAGVAQSPRYKIIEKRQSVAFWCNPISGHATLYWYQQILGQGPKLLIQFQNNGVVDDSQLPKDRFSAERLKGVDSTLKIQPAKLEDSAVYLCASSLGPGGEGYGYTFGSGTRLTVV.

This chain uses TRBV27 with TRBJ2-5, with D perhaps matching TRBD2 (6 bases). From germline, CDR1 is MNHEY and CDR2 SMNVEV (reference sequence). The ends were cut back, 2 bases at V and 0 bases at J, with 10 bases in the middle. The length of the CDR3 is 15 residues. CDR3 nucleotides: TGTGCCAGCAGTTTAAGAACGGGGGACCAAGAGACCCAGTACTTC. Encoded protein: CASSLRTGDQETQYF.

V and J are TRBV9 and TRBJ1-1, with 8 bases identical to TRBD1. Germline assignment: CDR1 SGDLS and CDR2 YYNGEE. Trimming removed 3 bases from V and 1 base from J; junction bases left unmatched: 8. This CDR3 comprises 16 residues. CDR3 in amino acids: CASSARPRGQNTEAFF. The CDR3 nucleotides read TGTGCCAGCAGCGCTAGGCCCAGGGGGCAGAACACTGAAGCTTTCTTT.

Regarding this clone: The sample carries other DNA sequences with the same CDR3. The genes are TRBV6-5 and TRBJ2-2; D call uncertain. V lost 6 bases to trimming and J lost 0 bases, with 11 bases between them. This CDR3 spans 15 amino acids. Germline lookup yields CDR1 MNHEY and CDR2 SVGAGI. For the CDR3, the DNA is TGTGCCAGCAGAGCCGGAACAGCGAACACCGGGGAGCTGTTTTTT. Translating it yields CASRAGTANTGELFF.

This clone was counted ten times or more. As DNA, the CDR3 is TGCGCCAGCAGCCTATTAGCGGGCTCAGATACGCAGTATTTT. Its translation is CASSLLAGSDTQYF. This chain uses TRBV4-1 with TRBJ2-3, with 7 bases lining up with TRBD2. Germline V gene sequence: CDR1 MGHRA, CDR2 YSYEKL. Trimming cost V 4 bases and J 4 bases; bases outside gene matches: 5. This CDR3 is built from 14 residues.

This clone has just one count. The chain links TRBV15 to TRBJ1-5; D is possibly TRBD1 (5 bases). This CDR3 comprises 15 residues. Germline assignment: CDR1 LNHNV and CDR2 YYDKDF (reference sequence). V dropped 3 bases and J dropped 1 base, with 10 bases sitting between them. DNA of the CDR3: TGTGCCACCAGCAGCGGTAGACAGAGCAATCAGCCCCAGCATTTT. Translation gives CATSSGRQSNQPQHF.

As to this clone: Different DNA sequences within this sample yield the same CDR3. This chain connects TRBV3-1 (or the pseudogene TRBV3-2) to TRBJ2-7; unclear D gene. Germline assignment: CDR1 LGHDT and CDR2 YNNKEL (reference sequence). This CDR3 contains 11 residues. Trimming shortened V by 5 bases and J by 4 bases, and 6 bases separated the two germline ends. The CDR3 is CASSTTYEQYF. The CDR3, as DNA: TGTGCCAGCAGCACGACTTACGAGCAGTACTTC.

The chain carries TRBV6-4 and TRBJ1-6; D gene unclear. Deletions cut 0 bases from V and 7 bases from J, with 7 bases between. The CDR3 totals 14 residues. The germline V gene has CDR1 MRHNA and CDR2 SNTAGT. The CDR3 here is CASSDSLMNSPLHF. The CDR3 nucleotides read TGTGCCAGCAGTGACTCCCTAATGAATTCACCCCTCCACTTT.

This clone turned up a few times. CDR3: CASSYGWRGSNQPQHF. In DNA, the CDR3 is TGTGCCAGCAGTTACGGATGGAGGGGTAGCAATCAGCCCCAGCATTTT. The chain recombines TRBV6-2 or TRBV6-3 with TRBJ1-5; tentatively, D is TRBD1 (5 bases). The V end lost 2 bases, the J end lost 0 bases, and 11 bases lay between the germline ends. Germline assignment: CDR1 MNHEY and CDR2 SVGEGT. CDR3 length: 16 amino acids.

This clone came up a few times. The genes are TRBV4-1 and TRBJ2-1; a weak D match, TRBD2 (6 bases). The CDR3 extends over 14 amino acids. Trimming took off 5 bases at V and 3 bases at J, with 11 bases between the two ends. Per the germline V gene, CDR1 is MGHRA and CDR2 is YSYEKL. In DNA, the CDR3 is TGCGCCAGCAGCTCACGGACTAACTACAATGAGCAGTTCTTC. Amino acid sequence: CASSSRTNYNEQFF.

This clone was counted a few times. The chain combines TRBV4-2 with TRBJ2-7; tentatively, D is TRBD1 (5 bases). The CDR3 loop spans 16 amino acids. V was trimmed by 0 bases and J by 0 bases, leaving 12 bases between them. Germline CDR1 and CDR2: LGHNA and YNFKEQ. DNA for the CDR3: TGTGCCAGCAGCCAAGATGGGGCCGGCACCTCCTACGAGCAGTACTTC. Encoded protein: CASSQDGAGTSYEQYF.

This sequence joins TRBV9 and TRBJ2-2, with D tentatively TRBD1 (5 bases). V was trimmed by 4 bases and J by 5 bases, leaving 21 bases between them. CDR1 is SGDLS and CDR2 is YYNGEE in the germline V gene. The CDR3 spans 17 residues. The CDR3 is CASSLGAPGSGTGELFF. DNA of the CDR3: TGTGCCAGCAGCTTAGGGGCCCCCGGAAGTGGTACCGGGGAGCTGTTTTTT.

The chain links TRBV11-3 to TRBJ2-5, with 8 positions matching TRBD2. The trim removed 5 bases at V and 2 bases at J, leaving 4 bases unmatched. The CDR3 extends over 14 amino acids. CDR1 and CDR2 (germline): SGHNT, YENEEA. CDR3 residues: CASSTGGLQETQYF. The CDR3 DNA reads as TGTGCCAGCAGCACGGGGGGGTTACAAGAGACCCAGTACTTC.

The CDR3 region is CASSPQGTNTGELFF. As DNA, the CDR3 is TGTGCCAGCTCACCGCAGGGCACGAACACCGGGGAGCTGTTTTTT. This chain connects TRBV18 to TRBJ2-2; TRBD1 might be the D (5 bases). Germline CDR1 is KGHSH and CDR2 is LQKENI. The germline V and J ends were trimmed by 3 bases and 0 bases, with 8 bases remaining between them. The CDR3 covers 15 residues.

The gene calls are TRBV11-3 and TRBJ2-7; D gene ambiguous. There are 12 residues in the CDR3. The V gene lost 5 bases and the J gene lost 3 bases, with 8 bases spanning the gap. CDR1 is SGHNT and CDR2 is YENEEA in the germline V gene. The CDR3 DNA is TGTGCCAGCAGCCCCCCCATCTACGAGCAGTACTTC. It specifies CASSPPIYEQYF.